This is a list of T cell receptor beta chains from one sample in a study of OX40 agonist ivuxolimab in advanced cancers. Using immunoSEQ multiplex PCR, the repertoire was profiled, and TCRdb retains in-frame clones only, with some absent. The repertoire holds about 120,000 clones, approximately 92% seen once, with about 0.14% in the top ten. The sample was CD4+ or CD8+ T cells sorted from blood, taken in a trial of the OX40 agonist ivuxolimab. Receptor source: an adult with an advanced solid tumor such as melanoma, head and neck, liver or kidney cancer. CDR3s include the opening cysteine and the closing phenylalanine or tryptophan. Fields, in order: clone size, J gene, D gene, V gene, CDR3 DNA, CDR3 protein. D genes are given only for firm matches. Clone sizes are given selectively: once, few, many, or a class where the clone is expanded.

-	TRBJ2-3	TRBD2	TRBV19	TGTGCCAGTAGTTCCTCTAGCGGGAGGGCCACAAAGGGAGATACGCAGTATTTT	CASSSSSGRATKGDTQYF
-	TRBJ2-5	-	TRBV5-4	TGTGCCAGCAGCTTGGGTAGCCAAGAGACCCAGTACTTC	CASSLGSQETQYF
-	TRBJ2-5	-	TRBV5-1	TGCGCCAGCAGCTTGGCCCGGAGAGAGACCCAGTACTTC	CASSLARRETQYF
-	TRBJ2-4	TRBD1	TRBV28	TGTGCCAGCACCCCAAGTGGGACAGGGGTGGGGGACATTCAGTACTTC	CASTPSGTGVGDIQYF
-	TRBJ2-7	-	TRBV7-2	TGTGCCAGCAGCTTAGTGGGACTGGGGTCCTACGAGCAGTACTTC	CASSLVGLGSYEQYF
-	TRBJ2-6	-	TRBV14	TGTGCCAGCAGCCAGGACCACAGGGTCTCTGGGGCCAACGTCCTGACTTTC	CASSQDHRVSGANVLTF
-	TRBJ2-5	-	TRBV23-1	TGCGCCAGCAGTCAGGATCAAGAGACCCAGTACTTC	CASSQDQETQYF
-	TRBJ1-1	TRBD1	TRBV19	TGTGCCAGTAGTTCGAGACAGGGAGGGACTGAAGCTTTCTTT	CASSSRQGGTEAFF
-	TRBJ2-3	TRBD1	TRBV4-1	TGCGCCAGCAGCCAATCGACAGGGGGCGGGACAGATACGCAGTATTTT	CASSQSTGGGTDTQYF
-	TRBJ2-7	TRBD2	TRBV7-2	TGTGCCAGCAGCTTAGGGCGGGTTTCTAGCGGTTCCTACGAGCAGTACTTC	CASSLGRVSSGSYEQYF
-	TRBJ1-4	TRBD1	TRBV5-4	TGTGCCAGCAGCTTGCCGGGACAGGGGACCCTGTACCCCAGTTTT	CASSLPGQGTLYPSF
-	TRBJ2-3	TRBD2	TRBV19	TGTGCCAGTAGTACCTCTAGCGGGGCCACGCAGTATTTT	CASSTSSGATQYF
-	TRBJ2-5	TRBD2	TRBV6-6	TGTGCCAGCAGCCCCGCCGGGGGAGGGAAAGAGACCCAGTACTTC	CASSPAGGGKETQYF
-	TRBJ1-3	-	TRBV14	TGTGCCAGCAGCCAAGTCGTATCTGGAAACACCATATATTTT	CASSQVVSGNTIYF
-	TRBJ1-2	-	TRBV6-6	TGTGCCAGCAGTTATACAGGGCGAGCTAACTATGGCTACACCTTC	CASSYTGRANYGYTF
-	TRBJ2-3	TRBD1	TRBV18	TGTGCCAGCTCACGAACCCCAGGCCTACAGGGGACCGCAGATACGCAGTATTTT	CASSRTPGLQGTADTQYF
once	TRBJ2-3	-	TRBV5-1	TGCGCCAGCAGCTTGGATGCGTCGCGAGATACGCAGTATTTT	CASSLDASRDTQYF
-	TRBJ2-4	TRBD1	TRBV9	TGTGCCAGCAGCGAGGGGGCCGGGGCCAAAAACATTCAGTACTTC	CASSEGAGAKNIQYF
-	TRBJ2-3	TRBD2	TRBV19	TGTGCCAGTAGTAGTAGCGGGGGATCAGATACGCAGTATTTT	CASSSSGGSDTQYF
-	TRBJ1-4	-	TRBV18	TGTGCCAGCTCACCACCGGGAGGAGCTTATGAAAAACTGTTTTTT	CASSPPGGAYEKLFF
-	TRBJ2-5	-	TRBV12-2	TGTGCCGTAGGAGGGCCGGTGGGAGAGACCCAGTACTTC	CAVGGPVGETQYF
-	TRBJ2-7	TRBD2	TRBV7-8	TGTGCCAGCAGCCCTCTAGCGGGGGGGGCCTACGAGCAGTACTTC	CASSPLAGGAYEQYF
-	TRBJ2-7	-	TRBV11-2	TGTGCCAGCAGCACCAGCCGGGCCAACTACGAGCAGTACTTC	CASSTSRANYEQYF
once	TRBJ1-5	-	TRBV30	TGTGCCTGGGGCGGGACTAGCAATCAGCCCCAGCATTTT	CAWGGTSNQPQHF
-	TRBJ1-3	-	TRBV18	TGTGCCAGCTCCAGTGCAGAGTCTGGAAACACCATATATTTT	CASSSAESGNTIYF
-	TRBJ2-1	-	TRBV7-9	TGTGCCAGCAGCTACGAATCCAATGAGCAGTTCTTC	CASSYESNEQFF
-	TRBJ2-7	-	TRBV14	TGTGCCAGCAGCTCCGGGACACCGTACGAGCAGTACTTC	CASSSGTPYEQYF
-	TRBJ2-3	TRBD1	TRBV7-8	TGTGCCAGCAGCCCAACAGGGGGCATAACAGATACGCAGTATTTT	CASSPTGGITDTQYF
-	TRBJ1-3	-	TRBV7-2	TGTGCCAGCAGCTCGACAGGCTCTGGAAACACCATATATTTT	CASSSTGSGNTIYF
-	TRBJ1-1	-	TRBV7-2	TGTGCCAGCAGCAAGACAGAGAACACTGAAGCTTTCTTT	CASSKTENTEAFF
-	TRBJ1-3	-	TRBV7-2	TGTGCCAGCAGCTACCAGGCTGGGGCTGCCGTGGGAAACACCATATATTTT	CASSYQAGAAVGNTIYF
-	TRBJ2-1	TRBD2	TRBV11-2	TGTGCCAGCAGCTTCCAGCGGGACTACAATGAGCAGTTCTTC	CASSFQRDYNEQFF
-	TRBJ1-5	-	TRBV27	TGTGCCAGCAGTCCTTCCCCCGGGGGGGACAATCAGCCCCAGCATTTT	CASSPSPGGDNQPQHF